This T cell receptor (beta chain) was identified in a study of blood T cells in healthy people across ages (dated by TCRdb to the mid-2010s). General notes on the study: In model experiments, roughly one uniquely barcoded TCR beta cDNA molecule per two T cells was captured by template switching. Using deep sequencing normalized with unique cDNA molecular identifiers, the study measured how TCR beta repertoire diversity changes with age. The donors were divided into four age groups: young (average about 15 years), middle-aged (around 37), aged (62) and long-lived (roughly 82). Two additional independent replicas of 1 million unique cDNA reads from the same blood draw were analyzed for two donors (one aged 18 to 30 and one aged 80 or older). The research as a whole found: Since profiling was done on bulk unsorted PBMCs, naive and antigen-experienced compartments could not be conclusively compared. Compared with the aged group, the long-lived group had more naive CD4+ T cells, fewer expanded clones and increased TCR diversity, suggesting age selection. Observed TCR beta diversity per million T cells fell roughly linearly with age, and a significant reduction was already apparent by age around 44. Donor CMV infection status was unknown, potentially confounding age-related changes in expanded clonotypes. Total diversity estimates from one million sequenced T cells were considered lower bounds and underestimates. The percentage of naive T cells measured by flow cytometry correlated strongly with observed TCR beta diversity.

This clonotype was seen just once. Its antigen remains unidentified. No much larger clonotype is one base removed from it; base qualities were not supplied. Resting on one read, the evidence is weak. The approximately 40 donors, aged about 6 to 95 years, were systemically healthy Caucasian individuals from Russia. About 10 milliliters of peripheral blood were drawn from each donor into EDTA-treated Vacutainer tubes. Ficoll-Paque density-gradient centrifugation was used to isolate PBMCs, with at least 7 million per sample. Trizol reagent was used to extract total RNA from the PBMCs, yielding at least 5.5 micrograms per sample. The percentages of naive CD45RAhigh/CD27high T cells were determined by flow cytometry on a PBMC aliquot from every donor. V has 5 bases trimmed and J has 0 bases trimmed; junction bases matching no gene number 7. The CDR3 holds 16 amino acids from the cysteine to the phenylalanine. The CDR3 DNA has 48 bases and is translated from base 1. The germline V gene (reference sequence) supplies CDR1 MNHNY and CDR2 SVGAGI.

Preparation of the library involved 5' RACE. Sequencing relied on an Illumina HiSeq 2500. A second PCR of 7 to 11 cycles was run with a J-beta primer mix and a sample-barcoded 5' primer. A unique molecular identifier was introduced onto each TCR beta cDNA molecule by a template-switch 5' adaptor carrying 12 random nucleotides. At least 2.5 million CDR3-containing paired-end reads were obtained from each sample. First-strand cDNA synthesis was performed from all RNA using the Mint cDNA synthesis kit, with priming by a TRBC-specific oligonucleotide. After uracil-DNA glycosylase treatment, a first 18-cycle PCR used universal primers M1SS and BC2_uni_R on all cDNA. Concerning the study's data processing: Each sample was normalized by randomly selecting 1 million high-quality reads, each carrying a distinct molecular identifier. Reads sharing molecular identifiers were discarded rather than binned into consensus sequences. MiTCR, set to a Q25 quality threshold and the strictest error-elimination algorithm, was used for CDR3 identification, clonotype clustering and error correction. Lower-bound total TCR beta diversity was estimated with a nonparametric unseen species model using Euler transformation. TCRdb cleaned the public reads at Q25 with fastp, built clones with MiXCR and kept in-frame beta chains. Under each unique CDR3 protein, matching rows form one entry showing the most common genes and DNA. It is TCRdb's table, rather than the study itself, that gives the V and J calls and clone size. Here the sample has 750,000 to 950,000 distinct CDR3 sequences; roughly 28% occur a single time. Of the sample, roughly 10% falls within the top ten clones.

The same specimen was also included in a second study, on T cells of mothers and their children. The second study's authors report: Nine systemically healthy Caucasian individuals served as donors, namely three mothers together with their six children. cDNA synthesis used all of the extracted RNA, with approximately 1.4 ug of RNA in each 15 ul reaction. In the second PCR, sample barcodes and 2-4 random nucleotides were introduced via the M1S primer. Over 8.5 million TCR beta CDR3 reads came from each mother, compared with some 3.1 million reads from each child. Thymic selection similarly shapes TCR recombination output in related and unrelated pairs, with minor effect from inherited differences. Normalized repertoire overlap in related mother-child pairs was always slightly higher than in unrelated mother-child pairs, but the difference was never significant. With a sensitivity of 90 to 100 clones per million clonotypes, no persistent microchimeric T cell clones were detected. In the study, deep NGS was used to compare the TCR beta repertoires of mothers and children, and features distinguishing related mother-child pairs from unrelated individuals were sought. The mean age was 40 +/- 4 years for the mothers and approximately 11 +/- 4 years for the children. After adapters were ligated using NEBNext reagents, the libraries underwent 100+100 nt paired-end sequencing on an Illumina HiSeq 2000. To prevent cross-contamination, the mother and child libraries were prepared a month apart and were sequenced in separate runs. For each donor, between roughly 500,000 and 2,200,000 distinct TCR beta clonotypes were identified. Naive TCR beta clonotypes were estimated from low-frequency clonotypes matched to each donor's FACS-determined naive share, without sorting.

This TCR was recovered from a woman aged 40 to 55 in good health. Here the chain combines TRBV6-6 and TRBJ1-3; 7 middle bases align to TRBD1. The sample was blood. In nucleotides, the sequence is TGTGCCAGCAGTCCGGACAGGAGGGTCTCTGGAAACACCATATATTTT. Translated, this gives CASSPDRRVSGNTIYF.